This TCR beta chain derives from a study of cytomegalovirus exposure and HLA in healthy donors. Clones were sequenced by immunoSEQ multiplex PCR, and TCRdb holds only the in-frame ones, with some missing. The profile covers over 150,000 clones, with about 89% appearing a single time and approximately 3% taken by the ten largest. General study results and limits: Under in vitro conditions, a few CMV-associated chains were confirmed as specific for CMV antigens. The tendency of first-cohort TCR clusters to co-occur in the 120 validation repertoires was identified by a subsequent analysis. Cytomegalovirus status was reportedly diagnosed by the classifier with high specificity and sensitivity. For most TCR sequences rarity was the rule, although some public TCRs occurred in many donors.

Concerning this clone: What it binds is unknown.

Losses at the gene ends were 0 bases for V and 8 bases for J; bases not matched to a gene: 5. This CDR3 comprises 15 residues. Germline V lookup: CDR1 SGHRS, CDR2 YFSETQ. This chain uses TRBV5-1 with TRBJ2-1; 10 nucleotides align to TRBD2. This receptor was obtained from a young woman in good health and CMV-seropositive. Sequenced input: PBMCs. CDR3 in amino acids: CASSLVSGGADEQFF. The CDR3 DNA reads as TGCGCCAGCAGCTTGGTCAGCGGGGGGGCCGATGAGCAGTTCTTC.